The rows below give T cell receptor beta chains drawn from one sample of a study of T cell repertoires in aging, cancer and after chemotherapy. TCRdb reprocessed the multiplex PCR reads via MiXCR and lists one record per CDR3 protein. Among a few thousand distinct CDR3 sequences listed, around 27% were seen once. The sample comprised blood. The receptors shown here come from a human donor in good health. Each CDR3 is given with its conserved first and last residue. Each record gives: CDR3 length, V gene, D gene, J gene, clone size, CDR3 DNA, CDR3 protein. The D gene is left open where the match is weak. Only some rows state a clone size, as once, few, many or a class for expanded clones.

16	TRBV4-2	TRBD2	TRBJ2-3	NA	TGTGCCAGCAGCCAAACGGGGGGGGGCAAAGTAGATACGCAGTATTTT	CASSQTGGGKVDTQYF
13	TRBV6-6	TRBD1	TRBJ1-1	medium-sized	TGTGCCAGCAAGCGACAGGGGGCCACTGAAGCTTTCTTT	CASKRQGATEAFF
15	TRBV5-6	TRBD2	TRBJ2-1	medium-sized	TGTGCCAGCAGCTTTCCCGGGACTAGCGGGGACGGGCAGTTCTTC	CASSFPGTSGDGQFF
15	TRBV5-4	NA	TRBJ1-2	NA	TGTGCCGGCAGCTTGTGGGGGGGGCAGAGCTATGGCTACACCTTC	CAGSLWGGQSYGYTF
15	TRBV5-1	TRBD1	TRBJ2-2	NA	TGCGCCAGCAGCACTCCGAAGGGGGCGCACGGGGAGCTGTTTTTT	CASSTPKGAHGELFF
17	TRBV19	TRBD2	TRBJ2-2	NA	TGTGCCAGTACCACGAGGGGACTAGCGGCTAACACCGGGGAGCTGTTTTTT	CASTTRGLAANTGELFF
13	TRBV29-1	NA	TRBJ2-1	large	TGCAGCGTAAAAGAAGTATCCTACAATGAGCAGTTCTTC	CSVKEVSYNEQFF
15	TRBV10-3	TRBD1	TRBJ1-6	once	TGTGCCAGCAGTTTCCAGGGGGTGGCGGGTTTACCCCTCCACTTT	CASSFQGVAGLPLHF
16	TRBV11-2	TRBD1	TRBJ2-3	NA	TGTGCCAGCAGCACCCGCATGACAGGGCCCACAGATACGCAGTATTTT	CASSTRMTGPTDTQYF
14	TRBV19	NA	TRBJ1-5	NA	TGTGCCAGTCGACGGTTGGTCGGCAATCAGCCCCAGCATTTT	CASRRLVGNQPQHF
17	TRBV5-6	TRBD2	TRBJ2-3	medium-sized	TGTGCCAGCAGCTTGGGACCTAGCGGGGGGCCCACAGATACGCAGTATTTT	CASSLGPSGGPTDTQYF
12	TRBV12-3/TRBV12-4	NA	TRBJ2-4	few	TGTGCCAGCAGTTTAAACCCCGTGCCTGAGTACTTC	CASSLNPVPEYF
13	TRBV5-3	NA	TRBJ1-6	few	TGTGCCACCCCACGGACTTATAATTCACCCCTCCACTTT	CATPRTYNSPLHF
16	TRBV6-5	TRBD2	TRBJ2-5	few	TGTGCCAGCAGTGAAGGTTTGCGGGGGGGCCAAGAGACCCAGTACTTC	CASSEGLRGGQETQYF
13	TRBV10-3	NA	TRBJ2-7	NA	TGTGCCATCAGTGGATCAGGAGCCTACGAGCAGTACTTC	CAISGSGAYEQYF
15	TRBV10-3	NA	TRBJ2-2	NA	TGTGCCATCAGTAATACAGGGTCGAACACCGGGGAGCTGTTTTTT	CAISNTGSNTGELFF
15	TRBV19	TRBD1	TRBJ1-6	NA	TGTGCCAGTAGTAGGGGGGGACAGGCGGACTCACCCCTCCACTTT	CASSRGGQADSPLHF
14	TRBV20-1	NA	TRBJ2-2	NA	TGCAGTGCCCCAACCCTAGGGGCCACCGGGGAGCTGTTTTTT	CSAPTLGATGELFF
12	TRBV30	TRBD1	TRBJ1-1	NA	TGTGCCGGAAAACAGGGGGACACTGAAGCTTTCTTT	CAGKQGDTEAFF
13	TRBV10-3	NA	TRBJ1-2	medium-sized	TGTGCCACGCGGACAGAAGCTAACTATGGCTACACCTTC	CATRTEANYGYTF
13	TRBV5-4	TRBD1	TRBJ1-1	NA	TGTGCCAGCAGCATGACAGGGTTGGCTGAAGCTTTCTTT	CASSMTGLAEAFF
15	TRBV5-6	TRBD1	TRBJ1-4	medium-sized	TGTGCCAGCAGCAGGGGACAGGGGAGTAATGAAAAACTGTTTTTT	CASSRGQGSNEKLFF
13	TRBV20-1	NA	TRBJ2-7	NA	TGCAGTGCTAGAGGGGAATTGGGCTACGAGCAGTACTTC	CSARGELGYEQYF
14	TRBV7-6	TRBD2	TRBJ2-7	medium-sized	TGTGCCAGCAGCCCTCGGGGGGGGAACTACGAGCAGTACTTC	CASSPRGGNYEQYF
12	TRBV14	NA	TRBJ2-5	few	TGTGCCAGCAGTCCCTCCGGTAGAACCCAGTACTTC	CASSPSGRTQYF
12	TRBV5-1	NA	TRBJ1-4	NA	TGCGCCAGCACCGAAGGGGGTGAAAAACTGTTTTTT	CASTEGGEKLFF
15	TRBV5-1	NA	TRBJ1-4	few	TGCGCCAGCAGCTTGGCGGGCAGCCCTAATGAAAAACTGTTTTTT	CASSLAGSPNEKLFF
14	TRBV5-1	NA	TRBJ2-1	NA	TGCGCCAGCCGACTGCCCTCCAACGACAATGAGCAGTTCTTC	CASRLPSNDNEQFF
14	TRBV12-3/TRBV12-4	TRBD1	TRBJ1-2	NA	TGTGCCAGCAGTCCGGGACAGCCCGGCTATGGCTACACCTTC	CASSPGQPGYGYTF
11	TRBV6-2/TRBV6-3	NA	TRBJ1-2	medium-sized	TGTGCCAGCACGGACGGATATGGCTACACCTTC	CASTDGYGYTF
13	TRBV14	NA	TRBJ2-5	NA	TGTGCCAGCAGCCAAGATCTCCTTGAGACCCAGTACTTC	CASSQDLLETQYF
15	TRBV5-4	NA	TRBJ1-3	medium-sized	TGTGCCAGCAGCCACCCCGGACATCTTGGAAACACCATATATTTT	CASSHPGHLGNTIYF
11	TRBV6-2/TRBV6-3	NA	TRBJ2-5	medium-sized	TGTGCCAGCAGTTACGGGGAGACCCAGTACTTC	CASSYGETQYF
16	TRBV19	TRBD2	TRBJ2-2	few	TGTGCCAGTAGTATAGTGCCTAGCGGGGGGTCCGGGGAGCTGTTTTTT	CASSIVPSGGSGELFF
13	TRBV12-3/TRBV12-4	TRBD1	TRBJ1-2	NA	TGTGCCAGCAGGAACACAGGGGGCAGTGGCTACACCTTC	CASRNTGGSGYTF